The next 26 T cell receptor beta chains were all read from a single sample in a study of OX40 agonist ivuxolimab in advanced cancers. The data were produced by immunoSEQ multiplex PCR, yet TCRdb's version contains in-frame clones alone and is incomplete. The data hold 55,000 to 70,000 clones, with about 84% observed a single time. The sample consisted of CD4+ or CD8+ T cells sorted from blood, taken in a trial of the OX40 agonist ivuxolimab. These receptors originate from an adult with an advanced solid tumor such as melanoma, head and neck, liver or kidney cancer.

The chain couples TRBV28 to TRBJ2-3; D is unresolved. CDR3 length: 12 amino acids. V lost 8 bases and J 4 bases, leaving 10 bases between the germline ends. Germline-derived CDR1 and CDR2 are MDHEN and SYDVKM. The CDR3: CASQSWADTQYF. CDR3 sequence (DNA): TGTGCCAGCCAGTCGTGGGCAGATACGCAGTATTTT.

The chain is built from TRBV4-3 and TRBJ2-3, with TRBD1 identical over 10 bases. Germline CDR1 LGHNA, CDR2 YSLEER. V trimming: 2 bases; J trimming: 2 bases; junction bases outside the gene matches: 7. The CDR3 consists of 17 residues. CDR3 in amino acids: CASSQSLGQGPTDTQYF. CDR3 sequence (DNA): TGCGCCAGCAGCCAATCCCTGGGACAGGGGCCCACAGATACGCAGTATTTT.

The V and J genes are TRBV9 and TRBJ1-3; the match to TRBD1 covers 9 bases. Trimming removed 0 bases from V and 3 bases from J; junction bases left unmatched: 7. From germline, CDR1 is SGDLS and CDR2 YYNGEE. CDR3 length: 17 amino acids. The CDR3 loop reads CASSVAGQGRSGNTIYF. Written as DNA, the CDR3 is TGTGCCAGCAGCGTAGCGGGACAGGGTAGAAGTGGAAACACCATATATTTT.

The chain is built from TRBV30 and TRBJ2-3; D unclear. Trimming removed 6 bases at V and 3 bases at J, with 16 bases between. There are 14 residues in the CDR3. Germline CDR1 reads GTSNPN; CDR2 reads SVGIG (reference sequence). The CDR3 is CACTGPPGTDTQYF. The CDR3 nucleotides read TGTGCCTGCACCGGGCCCCCCGGTACAGATACGCAGTATTTT.

The chain employs TRBV5-1 and TRBJ2-2, with D unclear. Germline V gives CDR1 SGHRS, CDR2 YFSETQ. The CDR3 has 16 residues. V lost 3 bases and J 1 base, leaving 13 bases between the germline ends. DNA for the CDR3: TGCGCCAGCAGCTCGTCCCCTGCAGGGAACACCGGGGAGCTGTTTTTT. Its translation is CASSSSPAGNTGELFF.

The chain couples TRBV10-3 to TRBJ2-3; D possibly matches TRBD1 or TRBD2 (5 bases each). V was shortened by 0 bases and J by 6 bases, with 19 bases between the two germline ends. Germline lookup yields CDR1 ENHRY and CDR2 SYGVKD. There are 17 residues in the CDR3. The CDR3 protein is CAISESRSRRERDTQYF. CDR3 DNA sequence: TGTGCCATCAGTGAGTCGAGAAGCCGCAGGGAGAGGGATACGCAGTATTTT.

The chain uses TRBV19 and TRBJ2-4; D is undetermined. This CDR3 contains 15 residues. V dropped 5 bases and J dropped 0 bases, with 11 bases sitting between them. Germline assignment: CDR1 LNHDA and CDR2 SQIVND (reference sequence). The CDR3: CASSFPSKAKNIQYF. CDR3 bases: TGTGCCAGTAGTTTCCCTTCCAAAGCCAAAAACATTCAGTACTTC. The full variable domain, in which reference TRBV19 and TRBJ2-4 provide the parts outside the CDR3, is DGGITQSPKYLFRKEGQNVTLSCEQNLNHDAMYWYRQDPGQGLRLIYYSQIVNDFQKGDIAEGYSVSREKKESFPLTVTSAQKNPTAFYLCASSFPSKAKNIQYFGAGTRLSVL.

The chain uses TRBV6-1 and TRBJ1-5, with D possibly being TRBD1 (6 bases). The V and J ends lost 10 bases and 2 bases respectively, with 12 bases between them. The germline CDR1 and CDR2 sequences are MNHNS and SASEGT. The CDR3 has 13 amino acids. CDR3 sequence: CANRAGGNQPQHF. The CDR3 DNA is TGTGCCAACAGGGCCGGGGGCAATCAGCCCCAGCATTTT.

CDR3 in amino acids: CASSLDRGRYNEQFF. CDR3 in DNA: TGTGCCAGCAGCTTAGACAGGGGGCGTTACAATGAGCAGTTCTTC. The gene calls are TRBV11-3 and TRBJ2-1; the match to TRBD1 covers 8 bases. CDR1 and CDR2 from the germline V gene are SGHNT and YENEEA. Trimming cost V 0 bases and J 4 bases; bases outside gene matches: 2. There are 15 residues in the CDR3.

This chain uses TRBV30 with TRBJ2-7; D is ambiguous. Germline-derived CDR1 and CDR2 are GTSNPN and SVGIG (reference sequence). The CDR3 spans 11 residues. Trimming removed 1 base from V and 4 bases from J, with 5 bases in between. The CDR3 bases are TGTGCCTGGAGTGGCCCATACGAGCAGTACTTC. It codes for CAWSGPYEQYF.

The V gene is TRBV6-5, the J gene TRBJ1-5, with a possible D match to TRBD1 (6 bases). The CDR3 is 14 amino acids. Germline V gene data show CDR1 as MNHEY and CDR2 as SVGAGI. With 0 bases removed from V and 6 bases from J, the gap between germline ends came to 9 bases. CDR3: CASSYSQGRQPQHF. The CDR3 nucleotides read TGTGCCAGCAGTTACTCACAGGGCCGTCAGCCCCAGCATTTT.

The V and J genes are TRBV11-3 and TRBJ1-1; no definite D call. V was pared by 3 bases and J by 3 bases, with 8 bases between. From germline, CDR1 is SGHNT and CDR2 YENEEA. This CDR3 region has 13 residues. The CDR3 spells CASSFQDDTEAFF. The CDR3 nucleotides are TGTGCCAGCAGCTTTCAGGACGACACTGAAGCTTTCTTT.

V usage is TRBV28 and J usage is TRBJ1-5; no clear D. Germline V gene data show CDR1 as MDHEN and CDR2 as SYDVKM. Trimming left V 5 bases short and J 11 bases short, with 13 bases between. The CDR3 runs 12 residues. CDR3 DNA: TGTGCCAGCAGTCGCCCTCTCGGGGCCCAGCATTTT. Translation gives CASSRPLGAQHF.

The chain recombines TRBV11-3 with TRBJ1-1, with TRBD1 matching over 9 bases. This CDR3 is 13 amino acids long. With 8 bases clipped from V and 4 bases from J, the junction kept 5 bases outside the gene matches. The germline V gene encodes CDR1 SGHNT and CDR2 YENEEA. CDR3 sequence reads: CASHRGRGTEAFF. CDR3 DNA: TGTGCCAGCCACAGGGGGCGGGGCACTGAAGCTTTCTTT. Full variable domain (remainder filled in from reference TRBV11-3 and TRBJ1-1): EAGVVQSPRYKIIEKKQPVAFWCNPISGHNTLYWYLQNLGQGPELLIRYENEEAVDDSQLPKDRFSAERLKGVDSTLKIQPAELGDSAVYLCASHRGRGTEAFFGQGTRLTVV.

This clone has just a few counts. The J gene is TRBJ2-6, the V gene TRBV5-1, with 8 nucleotides matching TRBD1. Germline assignment: CDR1 SGHRS and CDR2 YFSETQ. Trimming took 4 bases from V and 0 from J; bases not matched to a gene: 9. The CDR3 is 18 amino acids. CDR3 sequence reads: CASSPSTGVTSGANVLTF. DNA of the CDR3: TGCGCCAGCAGCCCCTCGACAGGGGTCACCTCTGGGGCCAACGTCCTGACTTTC.

The chain recombines TRBV4-3 with TRBJ1-5; the D is unclear. The CDR3 runs 15 residues. Germline CDR1 reads LGHNA; CDR2 reads YSLEER. Trimming left V 3 bases short and J 2 bases short, with 11 bases between. CDR3 nucleotide sequence: TGCGCCAGCAGCCACGCAGAGGATGGCAATCAGCCCCAGCATTTT. Amino acids: CASSHAEDGNQPQHF.

The CDR3 is CASSQDLGRGGSETQYF. CDR3 DNA: TGCGCCAGCAGCCAAGATTTGGGGCGGGGGGGCTCAGAGACCCAGTACTTC. This chain links TRBV4-3 with TRBJ2-5, with TRBD2 matching 9 bases. This CDR3 is 17 amino acids long. The germline CDR1 and CDR2 sequences are LGHNA and YSLEER. With V trimmed by 0 bases and J by 4 bases, 9 bases remained unmatched.

The J gene is TRBJ1-1, the V gene TRBV18; D gene ambiguous. The CDR3 is 12 amino acids. Germline V gives CDR1 KGHSH, CDR2 LQKENI. Trimming left V 0 bases short and J 11 bases short, with 10 bases between. The DNA for the CDR3 is TGTGCCAGCTCACCACCGCGGGGTCGGGCTTTCTTT. Protein sequence: CASSPPRGRAFF.

The chain is built from TRBV6-6 and TRBJ2-7; D is possibly TRBD1 (6 bases). The ends were cut back, 5 bases at V and 1 base at J, with 12 bases in the middle. The CDR3 has 14 amino acids. The germline gives CDR1 MNHNY, CDR2 SVGAGI (reference sequence). The DNA of the CDR3 is TGTGCCAGCAGTAACCTGGGGACATCCTACGAGCAGTACTTC. This gives the protein CASSNLGTSYEQYF.

For the CDR3, the DNA is TGTGCCAGCAGCCGATCCGGGACAGGGGAGACTGAAGCTTTCTTT. This codes for CASSRSGTGETEAFF. The chain carries TRBV7-9 and TRBJ1-1; TRBD1 matches 10 bases. Germline V gene data show CDR1 as SEHNR and CDR2 as FQNEAQ (reference sequence). V trimming: 5 bases; J trimming: 5 bases; junction bases outside the gene matches: 8. This CDR3 has 15 amino acids. The full variable domain, completed using reference TRBV7-9 and TRBJ1-1, is DTGVSQNPRHKITKRGQNVTFRCDPISEHNRLYWYRQTLGQGPEFLTYFQNEAQLEKSRLLSDRFSAERPKGSFSTLEIQRTEQGDSAMYLCASSRSGTGETEAFFGQGTRLTVV.

This clone was seen only a few times. This chain connects TRBV6-6 to TRBJ2-7; TRBD2 matches 9 bases. CDR1 is MNHNY and CDR2 is SVGAGI in the germline V gene (reference sequence). The CDR3 consists of 14 residues. V was pared by 4 bases and J by 4 bases, with 5 bases of the junction left unmatched. The CDR3 DNA reads TGTGCCAGCAGTTCCAGCGGGGGGTTGTACGAGCAGTACTTC. Translating gives CASSSSGGLYEQYF.

The genes are TRBV11-2 and TRBJ2-4, with TRBD1 identical over 8 bases. CDR1 is SGHAT and CDR2 is FQNNGV in the germline V gene. With V trimmed by 5 bases and J by 6 bases, 3 bases remained unmatched. This CDR3 has 13 residues. CDR3 residues: CASSVDRGNIQYF. CDR3 nucleotides: TGTGCCAGCAGCGTTGACAGGGGAAACATTCAGTACTTC.

V gene TRBV5-1 combines with J gene TRBJ2-3; 7 bases agree with TRBD2. V lost 4 bases to trimming and J lost 0 bases; unmatched junction nucleotides: 5. There are 15 residues in the CDR3. Germline loops: CDR1 SGHRS, CDR2 YFSETQ. CDR3 in DNA: TGCGCCAGCAGCCAGAGCGGGGAGAGCACAGATACGCAGTATTTT. Its protein product is CASSQSGESTDTQYF. The entire variable domain, with the rest obtained from reference TRBV5-1 and TRBJ2-3, is as follows: KAGVTQTPRYLIKTRGQQVTLSCSPISGHRSVSWYQQTPGQGLQFLFEYFSETQRNKGNFPGRFSGRQFSNSRSEMNVSTLELGDSALYLCASSQSGESTDTQYFGPGTRLTVL.

The V gene is TRBV13, the J gene TRBJ2-2; 8 nucleotides agree with TRBD1. This CDR3 region has 15 residues. V was clipped by 5 bases and J by 3 bases; unmatched bases: 5. Germline V CDR1 and CDR2: PRHDT, FYEKMQ (reference sequence). The CDR3, as DNA: TGTGCCAGCAGCCCTGGACAGGGTTACACCGGGGAGCTGTTTTTT. It translates to CASSPGQGYTGELFF.

The chain recombines TRBV7-9 with TRBJ2-7; tentatively, D is TRBD2 (5 bases). The CDR3 is made up of 14 amino acids. Germline values: CDR1 SEHNR, CDR2 FQNEAQ (reference sequence). The V end lost 4 bases, the J end lost 7 bases, and 17 bases lay between the germline ends. CDR3 bases: TGTGCCAGCAGCTCCCTGAGGCGGGTGCGGGAGCAGTACTTC. This encodes CASSSLRRVREQYF.

The CDR3 is CASSSGTGFDTGELFF. Written as DNA, the CDR3 is TGCGCCAGCAGCTCCGGGACAGGGTTTGACACCGGGGAGCTGTTTTTT. The chain has TRBV5-1 and TRBJ2-2; 9 bases line up with TRBD1. V lost 3 bases and J lost 3; bases outside the gene matches: 6. CDR3 length: 16 amino acids. Germline lookup yields CDR1 SGHRS and CDR2 YFSETQ. The full variable domain, completed using reference TRBV5-1 and TRBJ2-2, is KAGVTQTPRYLIKTRGQQVTLSCSPISGHRSVSWYQQTPGQGLQFLFEYFSETQRNKGNFPGRFSGRQFSNSRSEMNVSTLELGDSALYLCASSSGTGFDTGELFFGEGSRLTVL.